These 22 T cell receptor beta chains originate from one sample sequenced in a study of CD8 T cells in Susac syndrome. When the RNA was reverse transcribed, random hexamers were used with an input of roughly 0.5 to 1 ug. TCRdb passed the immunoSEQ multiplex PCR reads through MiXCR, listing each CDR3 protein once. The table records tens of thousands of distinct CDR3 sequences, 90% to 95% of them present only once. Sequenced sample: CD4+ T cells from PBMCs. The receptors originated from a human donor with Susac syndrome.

DNA for the CDR3: TGTGCCAGCAGCTCGGACAGGGGAGCTAACTATGGCTACACCTTC. It encodes CASSSDRGANYGYTF. The gene calls are TRBV9 and TRBJ1-2, with 9 positions matching TRBD1. The V and J ends lost 4 bases and 0 bases, in that order; junction bases with no gene match: 4. CDR3 length: 15 residues. Germline loops: CDR1 SGDLS, CDR2 YYNGEE.

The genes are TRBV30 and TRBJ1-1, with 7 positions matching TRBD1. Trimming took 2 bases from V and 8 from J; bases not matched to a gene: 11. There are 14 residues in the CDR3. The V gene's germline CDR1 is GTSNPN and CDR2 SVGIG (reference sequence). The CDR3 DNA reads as TGTGCCTGGAGTCTACCCCCGGGACAGCGGGAAGCTTTCTTT. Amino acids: CAWSLPPGQREAFF.

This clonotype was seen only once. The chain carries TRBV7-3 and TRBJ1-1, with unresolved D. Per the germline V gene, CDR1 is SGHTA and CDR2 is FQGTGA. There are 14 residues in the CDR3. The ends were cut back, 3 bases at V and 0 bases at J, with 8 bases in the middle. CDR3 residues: CASSFERMNTEAFF. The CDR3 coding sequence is TGTGCCAGCAGCTTCGAACGCATGAACACTGAAGCTTTCTTT.

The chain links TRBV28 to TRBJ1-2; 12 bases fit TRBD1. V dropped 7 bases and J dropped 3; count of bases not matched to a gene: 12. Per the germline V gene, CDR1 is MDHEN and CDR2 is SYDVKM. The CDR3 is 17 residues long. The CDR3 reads CASTLGGQGARDYGYTF. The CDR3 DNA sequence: TGTGCCAGCACTCTCGGGGGACAGGGGGCGAGGGACTATGGCTACACCTTC.

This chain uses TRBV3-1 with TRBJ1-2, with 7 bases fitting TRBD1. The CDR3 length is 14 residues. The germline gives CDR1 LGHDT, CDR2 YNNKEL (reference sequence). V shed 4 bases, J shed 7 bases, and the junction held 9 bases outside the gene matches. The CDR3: CASSLRQGRGGYTF. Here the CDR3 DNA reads TGTGCCAGCAGCCTGAGACAGGGACGCGGTGGCTACACCTTC.

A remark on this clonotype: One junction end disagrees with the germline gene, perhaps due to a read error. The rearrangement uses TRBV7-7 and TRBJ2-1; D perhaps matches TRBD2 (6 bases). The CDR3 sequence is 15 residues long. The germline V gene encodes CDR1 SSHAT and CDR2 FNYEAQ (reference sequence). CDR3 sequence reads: CASSPDYSSYNEQFF. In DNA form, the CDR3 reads TGTGCTAGCAGCCCGGACTATAGCTCCTACAATGAGCAGTTCTTC.

The CDR3 sequence: CASKQGIMNTEAFF. The CDR3 nucleotides read TGTGCCAGCAAACAAGGTATCATGAACACTGAAGCTTTCTTT. The rearrangement joins TRBV6-5 to TRBJ1-1; D unclear. The CDR3 runs 14 residues. V lost 7 bases to trimming and J lost 0 bases, with 12 bases between them. Germline lookup yields CDR1 MNHEY and CDR2 SVGAGI.

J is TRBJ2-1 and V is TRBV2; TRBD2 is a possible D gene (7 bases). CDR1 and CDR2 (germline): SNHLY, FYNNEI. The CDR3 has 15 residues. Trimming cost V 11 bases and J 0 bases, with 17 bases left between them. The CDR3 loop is CAVREGGFSYNEQFF. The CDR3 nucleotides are TGTGCCGTCAGGGAGGGGGGATTCTCCTACAATGAGCAGTTCTTC.

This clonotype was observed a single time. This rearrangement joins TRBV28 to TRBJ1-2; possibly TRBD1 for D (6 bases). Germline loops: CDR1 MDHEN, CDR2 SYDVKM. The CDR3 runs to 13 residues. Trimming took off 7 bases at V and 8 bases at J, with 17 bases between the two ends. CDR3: CASIGQPGGGYTF. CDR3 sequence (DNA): TGTGCCAGCATTGGACAGCCTGGTGGAGGCTACACCTTC.

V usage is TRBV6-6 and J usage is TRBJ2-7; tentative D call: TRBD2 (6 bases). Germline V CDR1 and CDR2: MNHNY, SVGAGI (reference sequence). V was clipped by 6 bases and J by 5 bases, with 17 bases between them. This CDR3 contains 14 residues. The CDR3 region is CASSLAGHLNEQYF. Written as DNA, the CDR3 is TGTGCCAGCAGCCTCGCGGGGCATCTCAACGAGCAGTACTTC.

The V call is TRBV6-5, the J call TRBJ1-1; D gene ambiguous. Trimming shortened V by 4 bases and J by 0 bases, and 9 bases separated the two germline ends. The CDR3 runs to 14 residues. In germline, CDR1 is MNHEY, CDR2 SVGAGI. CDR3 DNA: TGTGCCAGCAGTTGGAGGGCGATGAACACTGAAGCTTTCTTT. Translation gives CASSWRAMNTEAFF.

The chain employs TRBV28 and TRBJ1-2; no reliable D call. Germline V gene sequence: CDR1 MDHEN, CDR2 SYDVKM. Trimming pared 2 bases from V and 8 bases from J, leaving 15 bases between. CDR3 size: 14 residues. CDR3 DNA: TGTGCCAGCAGTTTACCGGACCTATTCGGGGGCTACACCTTC. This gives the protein CASSLPDLFGGYTF.

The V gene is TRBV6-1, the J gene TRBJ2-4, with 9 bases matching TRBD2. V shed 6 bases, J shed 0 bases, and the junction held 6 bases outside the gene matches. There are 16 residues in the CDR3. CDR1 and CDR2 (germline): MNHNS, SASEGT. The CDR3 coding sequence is TGTGCCAGCAGAAATAGCGGGGGAGGAGCCAAAAACATTCAGTACTTC. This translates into CASRNSGGGAKNIQYF.

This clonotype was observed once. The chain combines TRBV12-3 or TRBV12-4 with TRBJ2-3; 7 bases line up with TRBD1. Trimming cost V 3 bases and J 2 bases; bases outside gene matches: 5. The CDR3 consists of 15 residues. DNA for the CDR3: TGTGCCAGCAGTTTTTGGGACAGTTTCACAGATACGCAGTATTTT. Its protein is CASSFWDSFTDTQYF.

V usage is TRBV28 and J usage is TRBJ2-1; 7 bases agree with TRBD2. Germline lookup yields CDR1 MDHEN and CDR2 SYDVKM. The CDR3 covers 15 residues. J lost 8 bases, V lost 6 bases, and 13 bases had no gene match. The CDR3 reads CASRYRGEYVDEQFF. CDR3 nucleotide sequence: TGTGCCAGCAGATACCGGGGGGAGTACGTCGATGAGCAGTTCTTC.

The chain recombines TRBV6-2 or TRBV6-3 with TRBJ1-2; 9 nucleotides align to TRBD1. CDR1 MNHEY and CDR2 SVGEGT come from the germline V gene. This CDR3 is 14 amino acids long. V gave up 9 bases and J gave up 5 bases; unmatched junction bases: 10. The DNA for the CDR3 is TGTGCCAGGGTACCACAGGGGGCGGAATATGGCTACACCTTC. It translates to CARVPQGAEYGYTF.

CDR3 in amino acids: CASSEEAGKGETQYF. CDR3 nucleotides: TGTGCCAGCAGTGAGGAGGCGGGGAAGGGGGAGACCCAGTACTTC. This sequence joins TRBV2 and TRBJ2-5; TRBD2 is a possible D gene (6 bases). The germline V gene encodes CDR1 SNHLY and CDR2 FYNNEI. The V gene lost 3 bases and the J gene lost 5 bases, with 16 bases spanning the gap. The CDR3 sequence is 15 residues long.

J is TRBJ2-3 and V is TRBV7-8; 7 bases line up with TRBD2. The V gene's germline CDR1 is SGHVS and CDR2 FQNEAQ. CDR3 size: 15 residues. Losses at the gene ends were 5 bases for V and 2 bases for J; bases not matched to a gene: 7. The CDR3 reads CASSPSGEITDTQYF. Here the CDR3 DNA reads TGTGCCAGCAGCCCGAGCGGGGAGATCACAGATACGCAGTATTTT.

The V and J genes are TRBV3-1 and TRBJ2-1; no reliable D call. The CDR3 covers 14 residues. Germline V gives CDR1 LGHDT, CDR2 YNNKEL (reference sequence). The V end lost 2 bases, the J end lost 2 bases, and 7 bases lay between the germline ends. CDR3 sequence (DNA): TGTGCCAGCAGCCAACATAAGACCTACAATGAGCAGTTCTTC. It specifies CASSQHKTYNEQFF.

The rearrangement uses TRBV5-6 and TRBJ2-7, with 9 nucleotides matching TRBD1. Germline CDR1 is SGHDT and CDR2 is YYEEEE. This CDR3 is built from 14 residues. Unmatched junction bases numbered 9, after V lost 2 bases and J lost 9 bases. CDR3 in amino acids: CASSLTGTGYGQYF. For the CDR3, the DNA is TGTGCCAGCAGCTTAACTGGGACAGGGTATGGGCAGTACTTC. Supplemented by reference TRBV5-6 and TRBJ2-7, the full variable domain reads DAGVTQSPTHLIKTRGQQVTLRCSPKSGHDTVSWYQQALGQGPQFIFQYYEEEERQRGNFPDRFSGHQFPNYSSELNVNALLLGDSALYLCASSLTGTGYGQYFGPGTRLTVT.

The CDR3 nucleotides are TGTGCCAGCAGCCAAGATCGAGGGGGAGGGACCCAGTACTTC. It specifies CASSQDRGGGTQYF. V is TRBV4-2 and J is TRBJ2-5; either TRBD1 or TRBD2 may supply D (6 bases each). CDR1 is LGHNA, CDR2 YNFKEQ, per germline. V was trimmed by 0 bases and J by 7 bases, leaving 12 bases between them. This CDR3 has 14 amino acids.

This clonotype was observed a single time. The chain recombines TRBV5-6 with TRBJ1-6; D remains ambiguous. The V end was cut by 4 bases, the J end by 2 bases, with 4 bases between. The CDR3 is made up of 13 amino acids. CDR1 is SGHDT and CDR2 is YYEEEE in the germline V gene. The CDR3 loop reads CASSTPYNSPLHF. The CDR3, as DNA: TGTGCCAGCAGCACGCCCTATAATTCACCCCTCCACTTT.